The 32 T cell receptor beta chains given below trace back to one sample, sequenced in a study of blood T cell repertoires in COVID-19. The data were produced by immunoSEQ multiplex PCR, yet TCRdb's version contains in-frame clones alone and is incomplete. The sample records 270,000 or so clones, approximately 90% being singletons. Sequencing input: PBMCs or T cells enriched from blood (not recorded which). The origin of the receptors is a woman between 25 and 40 years old with acute COVID-19.

This clone was counted a single time. The V and J genes are TRBV29-1 and TRBJ1-1; 8 positions match TRBD1. Germline V gene sequence: CDR1 SQVTM, CDR2 ANQGSEA. V was clipped by 1 base and J by 1 base; unmatched bases: 8. CDR3 length equals 16 residues. The CDR3 sequence is CSVEAGGPAGNTEAFF. CDR3 nucleotides: TGCAGCGTTGAAGCAGGGGGCCCCGCGGGGAACACTGAAGCTTTCTTT.

The chain joins TRBV18 to TRBJ2-6; TRBD1 aligns across 7 bases. Germline trimming cut 6 bases from V and 1 base from J; bases unmatched to any gene: 9. From germline, CDR1 is KGHSH and CDR2 LQKENI. The CDR3 has 17 residues. For the CDR3, the DNA is TGTGCCAGCTCCAAAGACAGGGTATCATCTGGGGCCAACGTCCTGACTTTC. This sequence encodes CASSKDRVSSGANVLTF.

This chain links TRBV11-2 with TRBJ2-7; 7 positions agree with TRBD1. Trimming at V came to 1 base and at J to 0 bases, leaving 9 bases not matched to a gene. The CDR3 extends over 17 amino acids. Germline loops: CDR1 SGHAT, CDR2 FQNNGV. CDR3 in DNA: TGTGCCAGCAGCTTAGGTTGGCGGACAGGTGTCTCCTACGAGCAGTACTTC. Protein product: CASSLGWRTGVSYEQYF.

The chain couples TRBV10-3 to TRBJ2-2; 14 bases are shared with TRBD2. Germline V gene data show CDR1 as ENHRY and CDR2 as SYGVKD. Trimming cost V 7 bases and J 2 bases; bases outside gene matches: 6. The CDR3 has 17 amino acids. This chain's CDR3 is CAINEGLAGANTGELFF. The CDR3 DNA reads TGTGCCATCAACGAGGGACTAGCGGGAGCCAACACCGGGGAGCTGTTTTTT.

This clone was recorded only once. In the same sample, other DNA sequences code for this CDR3. The V gene is TRBV20-1, the J gene TRBJ2-1; TRBD1 aligns across 7 bases. Germline V CDR1 and CDR2: DFQATT, SNEGSKA (reference sequence). After removal of 3 bases from V and 0 bases from J, the junction contained 2 bases not matched to a gene. The CDR3 is made up of 14 amino acids. The CDR3 DNA sequence: TGCAGTGCTAGTACAGGGGACTCCTACAATGAGCAGTTCTTC. Protein product: CSASTGDSYNEQFF.

The gene calls are TRBV19 and TRBJ1-1; TRBD1 is a possible D gene (5 bases). Germline assignment: CDR1 LNHDA and CDR2 SQIVND (reference sequence). V dropped 10 bases and J dropped 1 base, with 13 bases sitting between them. The CDR3 totals 13 residues. The CDR3 sequence: CATRGVGNTEAFF. The CDR3 DNA sequence: TGTGCCACTAGAGGGGTGGGGAACACTGAAGCTTTCTTT. The full variable domain, in which reference TRBV19 and TRBJ1-1 provide the parts outside the CDR3, is DGGITQSPKYLFRKEGQNVTLSCEQNLNHDAMYWYRQDPGQGLRLIYYSQIVNDFQKGDIAEGYSVSREKKESFPLTVTSAQKNPTAFYLCATRGVGNTEAFFGQGTRLTVV.

CDR3 nucleotides: TGTGCCTGGATAAGGTTAGCAATGAACACTGAAGCTTTCTTT. This gives the protein CAWIRLAMNTEAFF. The genes are TRBV30 and TRBJ1-1; D is ambiguous. This CDR3 has 14 amino acids. Germline values: CDR1 GTSNPN, CDR2 SVGIG (reference sequence). The V end was cut by 4 bases, the J end by 0 bases, with 12 bases between.

The CDR3 sequence is CASSQLAGVRQETQYF. In DNA form, the CDR3 reads TGTGCCAGCAGCCAGTTGGCGGGAGTTCGCCAAGAGACCCAGTACTTC. J is TRBJ2-5 and V is TRBV14; 7 nucleotides agree with TRBD2. Germline CDR1 reads SGHDN; CDR2 reads FVKESK. Trimming cost V 3 bases and J 1 base; bases outside gene matches: 8. This CDR3 has 16 amino acids.

The J gene is TRBJ1-6, the V gene TRBV2, with D unclear. The CDR3 is 14 residues long. Trimming took 6 bases from V and 10 from J, leaving 16 bases between them. Germline V gene lookup returns CDR1 SNHLY and CDR2 FYNNEI. CDR3 nucleotide sequence: TGTGCCAGCAGGGAAACTTATTTCAACTCACCCCTCCACTTT. Its translation: CASRETYFNSPLHF.

The chain uses TRBV30 and TRBJ2-7; the match to TRBD1 covers 7 bases. The CDR3 loop spans 13 amino acids. Germline V gene sequence: CDR1 GTSNPN, CDR2 SVGIG (reference sequence). The junction had 8 bases not matched to a gene; V was cut back by 5 bases and J by 4 bases. The CDR3 region is CAWSTGKNYEQYF. The CDR3 DNA sequence: TGTGCCTGGTCGACAGGGAAAAATTACGAGCAGTACTTC.

The chain uses TRBV19 and TRBJ1-5; 8 bases line up with TRBD1. Trimming at V came to 6 bases and at J to 2 bases, leaving 6 bases not matched to a gene. This CDR3 has 15 residues. Germline CDR1 and CDR2: LNHDA and SQIVND (reference sequence). This CDR3 reads CASRSTGVGNQPQHF. CDR3 DNA: TGTGCCAGTAGATCGACAGGGGTGGGCAATCAGCCCCAGCATTTT.

J is TRBJ2-3 and V is TRBV7-6, with 13 nucleotides matching TRBD2. The CDR3 covers 20 residues. From germline, CDR1 is SGHVS and CDR2 FNYEAQ. The V and J ends lost 5 bases and 6 bases, in that order; junction bases with no gene match: 20. As DNA, the CDR3 is TGTGCCAGCAGCGGGGCCGGGACTAGCGGGGAAGAGGGTGTGTGGGATACGCAGTATTTT. This codes for CASSGAGTSGEEGVWDTQYF.

The CDR3 DNA is TGTGCCAGCAGCTTAGCGGGAGTCTCTGGGGCCAACGTCCTGACTTTC. This translates into CASSLAGVSGANVLTF. This chain joins TRBV11-2 and TRBJ2-6; D might be TRBD2 (6 bases). The germline V and J ends were trimmed by 1 base and 0 bases, with 7 bases remaining between them. The germline CDR1 and CDR2 sequences are SGHAT and FQNNGV. The CDR3 loop spans 16 amino acids.

This chain connects TRBV4-2 to TRBJ2-7, with 10 bases aligning to TRBD2. The CDR3 covers 16 residues. From germline, CDR1 is LGHNA and CDR2 YNFKEQ. The V and J ends lost 0 bases and 3 bases, in that order; junction bases with no gene match: 5. CDR3 sequence: CASSQEGLANSYEQYF. Written as DNA, the CDR3 is TGTGCCAGCAGCCAAGAGGGACTAGCGAATAGCTACGAGCAGTACTTC.

This clone came up a few times. The chain uses TRBV6-1 and TRBJ2-2; D ambiguous. CDR1 is MNHNS, CDR2 SASEGT, per germline. Trimming left V 2 bases short and J 5 bases short, with 6 bases between. The CDR3 is made up of 13 amino acids. Here the CDR3 reads CASSERDTGELFF. CDR3 nucleotides: TGTGCCAGCAGTGAAAGAGATACCGGGGAGCTGTTTTTT.

This chain connects TRBV21-1 to TRBJ2-6; the table's D gene call, TRBD2, was not cross checked with the DNA. TRBV21-1 is classified as a pseudogene. The CDR3 length is 19 residues. The DNA for the CDR3 is TGTGCCAGCAGCATAAACCGAACCAGGGAGGAATCTGGGGCCAACGTCCTGACTTTC. Translation: CASSINRTREESGANVLTF.

V usage is TRBV28 and J usage is TRBJ1-5; D gene unclear. The CDR3 spans 12 residues. V lost 10 bases and J 5 bases, leaving 12 bases between the germline ends. Germline CDR1 and CDR2: MDHEN and SYDVKM. The CDR3 reads CATTGSDQPQHF. The CDR3 region has the DNA TGTGCCACCACGGGGAGCGATCAGCCCCAGCATTTT.

The V gene is TRBV25-1, the J gene TRBJ1-1, with 9 bases aligning to TRBD1. The CDR3 is made up of 15 amino acids. Germline values: CDR1 MGHDK, CDR2 SYGVNS. The V gene end was trimmed by 1 base and the J gene end by 3 bases; junction bases not matched to a gene: 3. The CDR3 coding sequence is TGTGCCAGCAGTGAATTTTGGACAGGGGACACTGAAGCTTTCTTT. Residues: CASSEFWTGDTEAFF.

This clone was seen just once. The V call is TRBV13, the J call TRBJ2-7, with 8 bases identical to TRBD1. This CDR3 spans 16 amino acids. Unmatched junction bases numbered 10, after V lost 5 bases and J lost 1 base. Germline CDR1 reads PRHDT; CDR2 reads FYEKMQ (reference sequence). This chain's CDR3 is CASSQYLTGVSYEQYF. Here the CDR3 DNA reads TGTGCCAGCAGCCAGTATTTGACAGGGGTATCCTACGAGCAGTACTTC.

The J gene is TRBJ2-2, the V gene TRBV4-2, with 9 positions matching TRBD2. Germline CDR1 and CDR2: LGHNA and YNFKEQ. V gave up 0 bases and J gave up 7 bases; unmatched junction bases: 9. The CDR3 extends over 17 amino acids. This CDR3 reads CASSQDPAGGGGGELFF. Written as DNA, the CDR3 is TGTGCCAGCAGCCAAGATCCGGCGGGAGGGGGTGGCGGGGAGCTGTTTTTT.

This sequence joins TRBV19 and TRBJ2-7; the match to TRBD1 covers 9 bases. Germline values: CDR1 LNHDA, CDR2 SQIVND (reference sequence). J gave up 4 bases and V 6 bases, and 7 bases lay outside the gene matches. The CDR3 runs to 14 residues. CDR3 protein: CASSTGTGPYEQYF. CDR3 bases: TGTGCCAGTAGCACCGGGACAGGGCCGTACGAGCAGTACTTC.

This clone was seen a handful of times. The chain is built from TRBV28 and TRBJ2-7; D remains ambiguous. Germline V gives CDR1 MDHEN, CDR2 SYDVKM. The CDR3 has 13 amino acids. V was pared by 5 bases and J by 3 bases, with 11 bases between. The CDR3 DNA sequence: TGTGCCAGCAGTCCCCCCGGTATCTACGAGCAGTACTTC. Its protein product is CASSPPGIYEQYF.

The rearrangement links TRBV24-1 to TRBJ2-1; TRBD2 agrees at 11 bases. Unmatched junction bases numbered 8, after V lost 3 bases and J lost 8 bases. Germline V lookup: CDR1 KGHDR, CDR2 SFDVKD. The CDR3 sequence is 16 residues long. CDR3 coding DNA: TGTGCCACCAGTGATGCCGTAGCGGGAGGGCCTCATGAGCAGTTCTTC. Amino acids: CATSDAVAGGPHEQFF.

The rearrangement joins TRBV7-6 to TRBJ2-7, with TRBD2 matching over 7 bases. Per the germline V gene, CDR1 is SGHVS and CDR2 is FNYEAQ. This CDR3 is built from 14 residues. V lost 4 bases to trimming and J lost 5 bases; unmatched junction nucleotides: 8. CDR3 nucleotides: TGTGCCAGCAGCTGGAGCGCGGGAGACGACGAGCAGTACTTC. It is translated as CASSWSAGDDEQYF.

This clone was counted between two and nine times. J is TRBJ2-3 and V is TRBV7-9; D unclear. Germline CDR1 and CDR2: SEHNR and FQNEAQ (reference sequence). There are 15 residues in the CDR3. V lost 0 bases to trimming and J lost 0 bases, with 7 bases between them. CDR3 coding DNA: TGTGCCAGCAGCTTAGCGACTTCTAGCACAGATACGCAGTATTTT. Its protein is CASSLATSSTDTQYF.

The J gene is TRBJ2-2, the V gene TRBV7-8; the D gene is possibly TRBD2 (6 bases). CDR3 length: 13 amino acids. Germline V gene data show CDR1 as SGHVS and CDR2 as FQNEAQ. V was clipped by 5 bases and J by 8 bases, with 12 bases between them. The CDR3 here is CASSASGGGELFF. The DNA of the CDR3 is TGTGCCAGCAGCGCGTCCGGGGGTGGGGAGCTGTTTTTT.

The chain combines TRBV4-1 with TRBJ2-6; no definite D call. Per the germline V gene, CDR1 is MGHRA and CDR2 is YSYEKL. Trimming took off 0 bases at V and 0 bases at J, with 6 bases between the two ends. The CDR3 has 16 residues. The CDR3 region is CASSQELVSGANVLTF. The CDR3 nucleotides read TGCGCCAGCAGCCAAGAACTGGTCTCTGGGGCCAACGTCCTGACTTTC.

Written as DNA, the CDR3 is TGTGCCAGCAGCGCCGGAACAGGGGATCTTGGTGAAAAACTGTTTTTT. Translating it yields CASSAGTGDLGEKLFF. This chain connects TRBV9 to TRBJ1-4; 7 bases fit TRBD1. V was clipped by 3 bases and J by 7 bases; unmatched bases: 12. The CDR3 runs 16 residues. From germline, CDR1 is SGDLS and CDR2 YYNGEE.

This clone was observed a few times. The V and J genes are TRBV5-1 and TRBJ2-3; the D gene is possibly TRBD2 (6 bases). Germline V CDR1 and CDR2: SGHRS, YFSETQ. The CDR3 runs to 15 residues. Trimming removed 1 base from V and 6 bases from J, with 15 bases in between. The CDR3 loop reads CASSLLGPGVDTQYF. The CDR3 DNA sequence: TGCGCCAGCAGCTTGTTGGGACCGGGGGTGGATACGCAGTATTTT.

This chain connects TRBV4-1 to TRBJ2-3, with 11 bases lining up with TRBD2. Losses at the gene ends were 3 bases for V and 4 bases for J; bases not matched to a gene: 3. This CDR3 spans 15 amino acids. CDR1 is MGHRA and CDR2 is YSYEKL in the germline V gene. CDR3: CASSHLGLAADTQYF. In DNA, the CDR3 is TGCGCCAGCAGCCACTTGGGACTAGCGGCAGATACGCAGTATTTT.

The chain joins TRBV28 to TRBJ2-3, with D possibly TRBD2 on 5 matching bases. Germline assignment: CDR1 MDHEN and CDR2 SYDVKM. This CDR3 spans 12 amino acids. Trimming pared 10 bases from V and 3 bases from J, leaving 11 bases between. CDR3 sequence (DNA): TGTGCCACCACGGACTTTACAGATACGCAGTATTTT. It specifies CATTDFTDTQYF. The full variable domain, with the rest looked up from reference TRBV28 and TRBJ2-3, is DVKVTQSSRYLVKRTGEKVFLECVQDMDHENMFWYRQDPGLGLRLIYFSYDVKMKEKGDIPEGYSVSREKKERFSLILESASTNQTSMYLCATTDFTDTQYFGPGTRLTVL.

V usage is TRBV27 and J usage is TRBJ2-1; D is undetermined. The CDR3 sequence is 15 residues long. Trimming stripped 6 bases from V and 2 bases from J, with 14 bases between. The germline V gene encodes CDR1 MNHEY and CDR2 SMNVEV (reference sequence). CDR3 residues: CASSPLDGAYNEQFF. CDR3 sequence (DNA): TGTGCCAGCAGCCCCCTAGATGGAGCCTACAATGAGCAGTTCTTC.